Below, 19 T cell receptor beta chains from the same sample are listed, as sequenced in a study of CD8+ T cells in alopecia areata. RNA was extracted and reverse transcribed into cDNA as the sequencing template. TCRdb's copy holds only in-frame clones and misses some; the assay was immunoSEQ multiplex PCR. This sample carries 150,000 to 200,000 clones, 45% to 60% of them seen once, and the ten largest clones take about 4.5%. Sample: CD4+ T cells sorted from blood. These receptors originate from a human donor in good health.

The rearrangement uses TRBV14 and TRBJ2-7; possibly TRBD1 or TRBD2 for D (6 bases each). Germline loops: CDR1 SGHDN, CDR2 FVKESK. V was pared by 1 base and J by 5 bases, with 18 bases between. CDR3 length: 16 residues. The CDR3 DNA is TGTGCCAGCAGCCAAGCTCGAACAGGGAGGCGGAACGAGCAGTACTTC. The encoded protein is CASSQARTGRRNEQYF.

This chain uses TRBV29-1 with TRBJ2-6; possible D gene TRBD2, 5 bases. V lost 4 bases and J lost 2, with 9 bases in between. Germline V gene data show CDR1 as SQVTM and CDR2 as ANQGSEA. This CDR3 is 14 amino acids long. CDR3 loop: CSVGYGAGANVLTF. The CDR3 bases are TGCAGCGTTGGTTACGGGGCTGGGGCCAACGTCCTGACTTTC.

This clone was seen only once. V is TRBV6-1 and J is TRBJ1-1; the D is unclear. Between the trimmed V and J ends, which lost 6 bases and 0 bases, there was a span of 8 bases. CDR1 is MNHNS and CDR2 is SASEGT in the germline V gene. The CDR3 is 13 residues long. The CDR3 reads CASRTGVNTEAFF. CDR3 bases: TGTGCCAGCAGGACCGGCGTGAACACTGAAGCTTTCTTT.

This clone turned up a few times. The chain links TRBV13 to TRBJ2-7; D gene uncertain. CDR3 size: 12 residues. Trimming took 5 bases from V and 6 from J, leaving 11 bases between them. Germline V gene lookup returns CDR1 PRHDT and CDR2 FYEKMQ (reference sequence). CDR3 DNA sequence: TGTGCCAGCAGCCTACTCCAGCGCGAGCAGTACTTC. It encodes CASSLLQREQYF.

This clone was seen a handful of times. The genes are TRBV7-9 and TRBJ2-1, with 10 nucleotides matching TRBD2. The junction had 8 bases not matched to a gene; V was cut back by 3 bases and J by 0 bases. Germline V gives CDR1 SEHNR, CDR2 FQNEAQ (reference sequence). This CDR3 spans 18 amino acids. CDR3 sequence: CASSFFRTSGRSYNEQFF. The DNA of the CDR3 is TGTGCCAGCAGCTTCTTCCGGACTAGCGGACGCTCCTACAATGAGCAGTTCTTC.

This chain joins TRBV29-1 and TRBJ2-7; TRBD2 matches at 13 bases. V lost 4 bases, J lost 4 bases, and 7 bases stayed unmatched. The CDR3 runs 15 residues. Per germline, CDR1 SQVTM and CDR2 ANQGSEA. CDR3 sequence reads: CSVGGTSGIRYEQYF. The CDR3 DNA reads TGCAGCGTTGGTGGGACTAGCGGGATAAGATACGAGCAGTACTTC.

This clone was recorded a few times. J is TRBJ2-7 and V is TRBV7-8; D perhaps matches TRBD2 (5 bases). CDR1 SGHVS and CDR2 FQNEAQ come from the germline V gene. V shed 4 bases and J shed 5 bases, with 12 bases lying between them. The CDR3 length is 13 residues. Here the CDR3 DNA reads TGTGCCAGCAGCTACTCGGGATGGGACGAGCAGTACTTC. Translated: CASSYSGWDEQYF.

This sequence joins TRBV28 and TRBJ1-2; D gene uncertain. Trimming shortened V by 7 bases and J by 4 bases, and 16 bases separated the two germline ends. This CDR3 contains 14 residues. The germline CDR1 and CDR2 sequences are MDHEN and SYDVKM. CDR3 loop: CASTRLATLYGYTF. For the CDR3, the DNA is TGTGCCAGCACCCGGCTCGCTACCCTCTATGGCTACACCTTC.

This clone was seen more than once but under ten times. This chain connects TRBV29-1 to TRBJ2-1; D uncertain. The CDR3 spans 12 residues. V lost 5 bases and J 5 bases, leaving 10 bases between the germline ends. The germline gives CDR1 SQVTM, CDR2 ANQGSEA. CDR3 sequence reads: CSVRPRDNEQFF. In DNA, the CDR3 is TGCAGCGTTCGTCCTAGGGACAATGAGCAGTTCTTC.

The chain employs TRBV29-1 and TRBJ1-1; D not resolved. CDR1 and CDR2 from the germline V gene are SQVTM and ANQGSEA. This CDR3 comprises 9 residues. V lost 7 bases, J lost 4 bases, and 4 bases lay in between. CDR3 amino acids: CSGGTEAFF. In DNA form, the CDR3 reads TGCAGCGGCGGCACTGAAGCTTTCTTT.

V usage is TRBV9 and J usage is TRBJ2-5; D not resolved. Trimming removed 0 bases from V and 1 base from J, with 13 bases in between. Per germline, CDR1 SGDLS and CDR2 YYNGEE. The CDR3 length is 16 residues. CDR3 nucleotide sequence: TGTGCCAGCAGCGTAGCGACCACACCCCCCCAAGAGACCCAGTACTTC. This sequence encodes CASSVATTPPQETQYF.

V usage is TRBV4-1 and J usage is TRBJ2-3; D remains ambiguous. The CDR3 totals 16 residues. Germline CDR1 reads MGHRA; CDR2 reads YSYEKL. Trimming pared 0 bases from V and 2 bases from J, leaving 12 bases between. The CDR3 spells CASSQDRQQNTDTQYF. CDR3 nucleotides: TGCGCCAGCAGCCAAGACCGGCAACAAAACACAGATACGCAGTATTTT.

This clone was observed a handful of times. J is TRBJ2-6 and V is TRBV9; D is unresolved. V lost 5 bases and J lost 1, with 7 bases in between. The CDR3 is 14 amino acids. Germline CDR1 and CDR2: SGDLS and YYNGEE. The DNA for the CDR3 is TGTGCCAGCAGGAGGAGTTCTGGGGCCAACGTCCTGACTTTC. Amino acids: CASRRSSGANVLTF.

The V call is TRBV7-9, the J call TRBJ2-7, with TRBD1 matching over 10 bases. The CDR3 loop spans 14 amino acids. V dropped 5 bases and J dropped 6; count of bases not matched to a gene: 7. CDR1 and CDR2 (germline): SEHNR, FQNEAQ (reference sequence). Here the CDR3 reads CASSPFGTGAEQYF. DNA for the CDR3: TGTGCCAGCAGCCCCTTTGGGACAGGGGCCGAGCAGTACTTC.

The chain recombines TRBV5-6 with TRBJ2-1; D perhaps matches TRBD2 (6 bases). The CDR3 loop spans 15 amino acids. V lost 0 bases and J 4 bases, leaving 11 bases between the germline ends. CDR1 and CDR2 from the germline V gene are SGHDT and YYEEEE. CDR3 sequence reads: CASSLAMGLYNEQFF. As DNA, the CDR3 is TGTGCCAGCAGCTTGGCTATGGGACTGTACAATGAGCAGTTCTTC.

This chain's CDR3 is CAWSGTSYEQYF. CDR3 DNA sequence: TGTGCCTGGAGTGGGACTAGTTACGAGCAGTACTTC. This rearrangement joins TRBV30 to TRBJ2-7; 7 bases map to TRBD2. Trimming removed 1 base from V and 4 bases from J; junction bases left unmatched: 1. Germline lookup yields CDR1 GTSNPN and CDR2 SVGIG (reference sequence). CDR3 length equals 12 residues.

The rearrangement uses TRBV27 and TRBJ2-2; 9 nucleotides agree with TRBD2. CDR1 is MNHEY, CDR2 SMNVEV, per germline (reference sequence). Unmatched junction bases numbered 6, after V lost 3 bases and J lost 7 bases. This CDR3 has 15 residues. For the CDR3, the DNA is TGTGCCAGCAGTTTTCGAGCGGGAGGAGGCGGGGAGCTGTTTTTT. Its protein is CASSFRAGGGGELFF.

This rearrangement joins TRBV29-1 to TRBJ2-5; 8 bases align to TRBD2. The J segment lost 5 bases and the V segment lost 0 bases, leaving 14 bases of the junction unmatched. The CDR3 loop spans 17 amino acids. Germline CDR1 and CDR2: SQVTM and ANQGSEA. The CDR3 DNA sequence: TGCAGCGTTGAAGACAGGCGGGAGGCCCGGGCGTCGGAGACCCAGTACTTC. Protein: CSVEDRREARASETQYF.

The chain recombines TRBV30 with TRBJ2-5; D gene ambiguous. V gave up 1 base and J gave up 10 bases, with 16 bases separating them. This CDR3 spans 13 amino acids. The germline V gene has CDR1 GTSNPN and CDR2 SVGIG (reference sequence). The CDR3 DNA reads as TGTGCCTGGAGTGCCACGGCGCGAGTGAACCAGTACTTC. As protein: CAWSATARVNQYF.